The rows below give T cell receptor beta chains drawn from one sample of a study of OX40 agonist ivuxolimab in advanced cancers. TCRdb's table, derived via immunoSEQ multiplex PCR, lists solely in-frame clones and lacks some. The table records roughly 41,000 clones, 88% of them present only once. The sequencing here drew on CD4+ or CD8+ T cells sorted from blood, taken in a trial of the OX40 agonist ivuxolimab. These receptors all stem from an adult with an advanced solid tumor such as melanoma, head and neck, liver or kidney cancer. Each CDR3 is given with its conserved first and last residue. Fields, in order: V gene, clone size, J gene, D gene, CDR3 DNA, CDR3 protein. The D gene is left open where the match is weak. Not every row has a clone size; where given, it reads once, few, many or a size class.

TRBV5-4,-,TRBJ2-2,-,TGTGCCAGCAGCTTGGCCCTAACCGGGGAGCTGTTTTTT,CASSLALTGELFF
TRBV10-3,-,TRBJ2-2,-,TGTGCCATCACAGCCGGCACCGGGGAGCTGTTTTTT,CAITAGTGELFF
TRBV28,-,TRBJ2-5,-,TGTGCCAGCAGTCCTTTGGGAGTACGAGAGACCCAGTACTTC,CASSPLGVRETQYF
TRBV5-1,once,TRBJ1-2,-,TGCGCCAGCACAGATAACTATGGCTACACCTTC,CASTDNYGYTF
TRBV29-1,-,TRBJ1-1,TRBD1,TGCAGCGCACGGAGGACAGGGCCAGGCACTGAAGCTTTCTTT,CSARRTGPGTEAFF
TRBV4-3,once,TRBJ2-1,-,TGCGCCAGCAGCCAAGATCAGGGGATTGGGAATGAGCAGTTCTTC,CASSQDQGIGNEQFF
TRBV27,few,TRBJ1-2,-,TGTGCCAGCAGTCTCGCAAACCAGGGACTTTATGGCTACACCTTC,CASSLANQGLYGYTF
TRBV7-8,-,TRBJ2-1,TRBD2,TGTGCCAGCAGCCGCAACCCTAGCGGGAGTTTCTATGAGCAGTTCTTC,CASSRNPSGSFYEQFF
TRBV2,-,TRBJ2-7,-,TGTGCCAGCAGTGACAGGGAGACATCTAAGAATCCCTACGAGCAGTACTTC,CASSDRETSKNPYEQYF
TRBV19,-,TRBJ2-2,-,TGTGCCAGTAGTGCCCAACAGGGTTCCGGGGAGCTGTTTTTT,CASSAQQGSGELFF
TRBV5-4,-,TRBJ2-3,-,TGTGCCAGCAGCTTGGAGGGAGATACGCAGTATTTT,CASSLEGDTQYF
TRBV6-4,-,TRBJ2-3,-,TGTGCCAGCAGTGGGCAGGGAGGAGATACGCAGTATTTT,CASSGQGGDTQYF
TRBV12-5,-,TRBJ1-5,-,TGTGCTAGTGAAGAGGGTGGACTGCCCCAGCATTTT,CASEEGGLPQHF
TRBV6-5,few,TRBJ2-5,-,TGTGCCAGCAGGCCCCTAGGGGCAGAGGGTGAGACCCAGTACTTC,CASRPLGAEGETQYF
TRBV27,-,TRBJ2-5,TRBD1,TGTGCCAGCAGTTTAACAGGGGAAGAGACCCAGTACTTC,CASSLTGEETQYF
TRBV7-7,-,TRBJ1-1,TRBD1,TGTGCTAGCAGCGACAGGGGTGGGAACACTGAAGCTTTCTTT,CASSDRGGNTEAFF
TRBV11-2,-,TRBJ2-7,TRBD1,TGTGCCAGCAGCCCCATATCACGATCCAGGGGACAGGGGGCCTACGAGCAGTACTTC,CASSPISRSRGQGAYEQYF
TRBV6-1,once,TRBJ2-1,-,TGTGCCAGCAGTGAAGATCAGGGCGTTTCCTCCTACAATGAGCAGTTCTTC,CASSEDQGVSSYNEQFF
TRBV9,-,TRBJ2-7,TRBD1,TGTGCCAGCAGCGTATCGCCATCCGGGGCAGGGGGAGCCGAGCAGTACTTC,CASSVSPSGAGGAEQYF
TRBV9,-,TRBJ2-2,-,TGTGCCAGCAGCGTAGCGCAGGGGAGGACCGGGGAGCTGTTTTTT,CASSVAQGRTGELFF
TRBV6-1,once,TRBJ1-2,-,TGTGCCAGCAGTGACACCGGGACACAAAGCCCAGCTAACTATGGCTACACCTTC,CASSDTGTQSPANYGYTF
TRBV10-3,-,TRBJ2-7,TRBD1,TGTGCCATCAGTGCCGGGGACAGGGCCGGGGGTTACGAGCAGTACTTC,CAISAGDRAGGYEQYF
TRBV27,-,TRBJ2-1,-,TGTGCCAGCAGTTTTTACGGGAGCTACAATGAGCAGTTCTTC,CASSFYGSYNEQFF
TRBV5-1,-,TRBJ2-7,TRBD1,TGCGCCAGCAGCAGGGACAGATTGTACGAGCAGTACTTC,CASSRDRLYEQYF
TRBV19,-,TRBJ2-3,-,TGTGCCAGTAAAGAATATAGCACAGATACGCAGTATTTT,CASKEYSTDTQYF
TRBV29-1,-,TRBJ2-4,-,TGCAGCGTTGAGGGGGCGGATGCCAAAAACATTCAGTACTTC,CSVEGADAKNIQYF
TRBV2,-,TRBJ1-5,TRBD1,TGTGCCAGCGGGACAGGGTGGGAACAGCCCCAGCATTTT,CASGTGWEQPQHF
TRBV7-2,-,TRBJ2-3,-,TGTGCCAGCAGCTCGTATGGCTTCCCCCAGTATTTT,CASSSYGFPQYF
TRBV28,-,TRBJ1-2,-,TGTGCCAGCAGCCTTCCGGGCAACTATGGCTACACCTTC,CASSLPGNYGYTF
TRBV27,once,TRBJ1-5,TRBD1,TGTGCCAGCCGGGACAGCTTCGGCCAGCCCCAGCATTTT,CASRDSFGQPQHF
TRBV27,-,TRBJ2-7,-,TGTGCCAGCAGTTTTTCACCCAACGGGTACGAGCAGTACTTC,CASSFSPNGYEQYF
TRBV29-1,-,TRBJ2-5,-,TGCAGCGTAACAGCACACCAAGAGACCCAGTACTTC,CSVTAHQETQYF
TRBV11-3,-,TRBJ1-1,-,TGTGCCAGCAGCTTCGGGGGGACGAACACTGAAGCTTTCTTT,CASSFGGTNTEAFF
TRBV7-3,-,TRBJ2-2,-,TGTGCCAGCAGCTTAGGAACCGGGGAGCTGTTTTTT,CASSLGTGELFF
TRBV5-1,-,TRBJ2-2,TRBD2,TGCGCCAGCAGCGGTTTCTCTAGCGGGAGGGCCGTCCCCGGGGAGCTGTTTTTT,CASSGFSSGRAVPGELFF
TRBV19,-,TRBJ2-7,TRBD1,TGTGCCAGTAGTGCCGGGACAGGGAACTACGAGCAGTACTTC,CASSAGTGNYEQYF
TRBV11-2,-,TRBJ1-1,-,TGTGCCAGCAGCTTCCCCTCGGGGATGAACACTGAAGCTTTCTTT,CASSFPSGMNTEAFF
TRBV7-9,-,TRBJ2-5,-,TGTGCCAGCAGCTCAACCGGGCGACAAGAGACCCAGTACTTC,CASSSTGRQETQYF
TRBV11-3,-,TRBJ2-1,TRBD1,TGTGCCAGCAGCGGAAGACAGGGGGCCCACGGAAGCTCCTACAATGAGCAGTTCTTC,CASSGRQGAHGSSYNEQFF
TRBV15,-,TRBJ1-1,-,TGTGCCACCAGCATCGGTCCGAACACTGAAGCTTTCTTT,CATSIGPNTEAFF
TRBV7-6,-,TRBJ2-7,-,TGTGCCAGCAGCTTAGGGTTGGGGGCCTACGAGCAGTACTTC,CASSLGLGAYEQYF
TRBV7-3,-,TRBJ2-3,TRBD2,TGTGCCAGCAGCTCGGGGGGAAGCACAGATACGCAGTATTTT,CASSSGGSTDTQYF
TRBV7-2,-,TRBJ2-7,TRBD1,TGTGCCAGCAGCTTATCGCCGACAGGGGGCGAGCAGTACTTC,CASSLSPTGGEQYF
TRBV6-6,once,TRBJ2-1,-,TGTGCCAGCAGCCAGACAGGTGGAGGGGTTTACAATGAGCAGTTCTTC,CASSQTGGGVYNEQFF